This TCR beta chain is from a study of blood T cell repertoires in COVID-19. Study summary: Sites in the United States, Italy and Spain provided acute and convalescent COVID-19 samples. The cDNA or gDNA used as material had been derived from T cells, B-cell-depleted T cells, or PBMCs.

Original handling: For nucleated cells, counts were estimated from reference gene primer amplification. Libraries were prepared by immunoSEQ multiplex PCR; TCRdb keeps only in-frame clonotypes and omits some of them. That table gives V, J and clone size, and the DNA gave D and trimming. The sample has around 100,000 clones, approximately 86% seen once; the top ten hold 10% to 15%. After removal of 6 bases from V and 3 bases from J, the junction contained 9 bases not matched to a gene. Germline lookup yields CDR1 SEHNR and CDR2 FQNEAQ (reference sequence). The CDR3 is made up of 15 amino acids. The sequence was collected from a man aged 50 to 59 with active or convalescent COVID-19. The sequenced sample was peripheral blood. The chain is built from TRBV7-9 and TRBJ2-7, with TRBD2 matching over 9 bases. The DNA for the CDR3 is TGTGCCAGCAGTAGTACGGCGGGAGGGTTCTACGAGCAGTACTTC. Encoded protein: CASSSTAGGFYEQYF.